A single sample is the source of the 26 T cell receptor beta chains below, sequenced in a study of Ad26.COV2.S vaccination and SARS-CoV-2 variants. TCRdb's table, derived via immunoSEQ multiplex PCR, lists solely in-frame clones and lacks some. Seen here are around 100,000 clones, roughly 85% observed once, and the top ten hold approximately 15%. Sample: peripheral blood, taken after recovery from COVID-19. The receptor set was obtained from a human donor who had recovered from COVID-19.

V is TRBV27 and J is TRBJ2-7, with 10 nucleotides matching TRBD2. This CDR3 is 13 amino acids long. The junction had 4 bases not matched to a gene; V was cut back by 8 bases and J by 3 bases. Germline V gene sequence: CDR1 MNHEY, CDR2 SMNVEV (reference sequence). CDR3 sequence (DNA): TGTGCCAGCCACGCTAGCGGGAGCTACGAGCAGTACTTC. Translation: CASHASGSYEQYF.

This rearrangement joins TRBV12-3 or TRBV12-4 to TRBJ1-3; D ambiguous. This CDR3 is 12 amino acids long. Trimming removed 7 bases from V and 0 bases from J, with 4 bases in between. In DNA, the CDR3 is TGTGCCAGCACCAACTCTGGAAACACCATATATTTT. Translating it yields CASTNSGNTIYF.

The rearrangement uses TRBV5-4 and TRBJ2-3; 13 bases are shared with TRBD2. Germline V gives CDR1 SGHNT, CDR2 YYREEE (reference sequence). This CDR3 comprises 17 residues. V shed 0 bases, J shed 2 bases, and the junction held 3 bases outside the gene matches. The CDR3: CASSLGLAGGLTDTQYF. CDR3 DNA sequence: TGTGCCAGCAGCTTGGGACTAGCGGGAGGCCTCACAGATACGCAGTATTTT.

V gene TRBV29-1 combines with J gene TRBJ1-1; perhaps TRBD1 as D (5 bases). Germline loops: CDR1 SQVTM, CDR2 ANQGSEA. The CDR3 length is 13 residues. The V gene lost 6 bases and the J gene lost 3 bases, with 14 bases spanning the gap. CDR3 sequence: CSVAGGAYTEAFF. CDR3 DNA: TGCAGCGTCGCTGGAGGGGCCTACACTGAAGCTTTCTTT.

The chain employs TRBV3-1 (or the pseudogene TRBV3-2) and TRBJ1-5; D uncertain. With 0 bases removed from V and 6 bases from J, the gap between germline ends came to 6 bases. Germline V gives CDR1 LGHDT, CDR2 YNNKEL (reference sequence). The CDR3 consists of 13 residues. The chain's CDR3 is CASSQDRFQPQHF. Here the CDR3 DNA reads TGTGCCAGCAGCCAAGATCGGTTTCAGCCCCAGCATTTT.

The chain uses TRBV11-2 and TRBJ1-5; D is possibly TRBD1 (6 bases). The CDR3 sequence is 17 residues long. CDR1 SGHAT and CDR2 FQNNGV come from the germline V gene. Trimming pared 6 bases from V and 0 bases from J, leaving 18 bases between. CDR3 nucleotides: TGTGCCAGCAGTTCCAACAACGGACAGTATAGCAATCAGCCCCAGCATTTT. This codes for CASSSNNGQYSNQPQHF.

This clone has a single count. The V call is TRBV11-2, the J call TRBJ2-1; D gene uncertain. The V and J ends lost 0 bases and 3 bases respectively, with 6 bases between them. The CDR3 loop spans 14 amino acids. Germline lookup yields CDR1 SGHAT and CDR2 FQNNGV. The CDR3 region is CASSLDPNYNEQFF. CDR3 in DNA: TGTGCCAGCAGCTTAGACCCTAACTACAATGAGCAGTTCTTC.

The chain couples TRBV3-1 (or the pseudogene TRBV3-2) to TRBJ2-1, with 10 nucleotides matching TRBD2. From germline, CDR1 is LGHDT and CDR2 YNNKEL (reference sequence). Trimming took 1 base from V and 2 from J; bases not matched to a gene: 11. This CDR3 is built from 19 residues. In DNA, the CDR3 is TGTGCCAGCAGCCAAGTATCACAGGCTAGCGGGAGAGCCTACAATGAGCAGTTCTTC. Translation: CASSQVSQASGRAYNEQFF.

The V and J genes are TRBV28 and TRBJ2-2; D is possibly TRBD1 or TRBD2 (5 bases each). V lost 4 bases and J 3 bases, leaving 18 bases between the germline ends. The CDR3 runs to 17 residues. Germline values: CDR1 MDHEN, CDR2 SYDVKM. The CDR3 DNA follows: TGTGCCAGCAGTTCCCTTGACGGTGGGGGTTACACCGGGGAGCTGTTTTTT. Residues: CASSSLDGGGYTGELFF.

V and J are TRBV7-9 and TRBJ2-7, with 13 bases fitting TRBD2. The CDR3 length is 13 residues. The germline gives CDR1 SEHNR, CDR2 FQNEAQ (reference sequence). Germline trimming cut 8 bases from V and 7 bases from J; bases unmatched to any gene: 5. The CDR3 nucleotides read TGTGCCAGCGGGACTAGCGGGAATTTGGAGCAGTACTTC. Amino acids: CASGTSGNLEQYF.

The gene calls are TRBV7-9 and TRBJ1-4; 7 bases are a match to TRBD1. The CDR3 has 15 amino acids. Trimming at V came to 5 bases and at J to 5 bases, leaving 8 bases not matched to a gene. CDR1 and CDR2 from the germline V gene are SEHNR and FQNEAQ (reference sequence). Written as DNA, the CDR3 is TGTGCCAGCAGCCCGGGGGACAGTTCGAATGAAAAACTGTTTTTT. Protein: CASSPGDSSNEKLFF.

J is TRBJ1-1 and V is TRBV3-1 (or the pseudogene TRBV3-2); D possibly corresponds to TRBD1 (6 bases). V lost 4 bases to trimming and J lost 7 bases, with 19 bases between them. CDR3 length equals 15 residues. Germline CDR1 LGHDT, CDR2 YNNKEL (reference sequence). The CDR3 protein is CASSRDTGGLGEAFF. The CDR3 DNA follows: TGTGCCAGCAGCCGAGATACGGGGGGCTTGGGTGAAGCTTTCTTT.

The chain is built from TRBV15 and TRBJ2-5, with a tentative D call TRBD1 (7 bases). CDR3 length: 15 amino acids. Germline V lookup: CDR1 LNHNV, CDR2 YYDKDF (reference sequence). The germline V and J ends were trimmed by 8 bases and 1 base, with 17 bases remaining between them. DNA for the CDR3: TGTGCCACCCTCGAACGGAGGGGGCTCCAAGAGACCCAGTACTTC. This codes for CATLERRGLQETQYF. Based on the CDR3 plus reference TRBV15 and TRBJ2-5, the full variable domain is DAMVIQNPRYQVTQFGKPVTLSCSQTLNHNVMYWYQQKSSQAPKLLFHYYDKDFNNEADTPDNFQSRRPNTSFCFLDIRSPGLGDTAMYLCATLERRGLQETQYFGPGTRLLVL.

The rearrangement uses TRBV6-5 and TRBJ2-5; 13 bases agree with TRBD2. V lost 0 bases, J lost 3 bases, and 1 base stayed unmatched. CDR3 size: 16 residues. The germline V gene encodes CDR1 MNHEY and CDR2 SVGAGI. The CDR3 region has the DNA TGTGCCAGCAGTTACTCCGGGACTAGCGGGAAAGAGACCCAGTACTTC. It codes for CASSYSGTSGKETQYF.

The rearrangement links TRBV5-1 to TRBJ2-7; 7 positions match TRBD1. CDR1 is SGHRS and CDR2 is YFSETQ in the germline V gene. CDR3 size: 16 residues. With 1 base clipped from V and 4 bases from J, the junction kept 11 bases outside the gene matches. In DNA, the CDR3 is TGCGCCAGCAGCTTGATTTGGGGACAGACGCCTTACGAGCAGTACTTC. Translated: CASSLIWGQTPYEQYF.

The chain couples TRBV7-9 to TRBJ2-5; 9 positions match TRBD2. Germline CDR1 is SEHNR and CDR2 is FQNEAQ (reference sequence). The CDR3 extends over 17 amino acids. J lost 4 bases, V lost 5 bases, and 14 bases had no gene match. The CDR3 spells CASSRYSGSGRGETQYF. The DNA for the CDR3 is TGTGCCAGCAGCCGTTATAGCGGGAGTGGTCGGGGAGAGACCCAGTACTTC.

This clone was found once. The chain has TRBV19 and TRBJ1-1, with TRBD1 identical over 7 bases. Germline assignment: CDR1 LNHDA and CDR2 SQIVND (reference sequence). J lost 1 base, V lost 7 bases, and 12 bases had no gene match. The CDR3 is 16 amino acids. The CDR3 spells CASTPRPGTENTEAFF. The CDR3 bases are TGTGCCAGTACCCCCAGACCCGGGACAGAGAACACTGAAGCTTTCTTT.

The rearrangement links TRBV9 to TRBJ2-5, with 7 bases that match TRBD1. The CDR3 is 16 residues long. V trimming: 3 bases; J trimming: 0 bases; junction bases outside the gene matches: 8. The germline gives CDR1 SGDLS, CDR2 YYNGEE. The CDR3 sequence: CASSASIDRDQETQYF. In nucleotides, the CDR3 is TGTGCCAGCAGCGCCTCTATAGACAGGGACCAAGAGACCCAGTACTTC.

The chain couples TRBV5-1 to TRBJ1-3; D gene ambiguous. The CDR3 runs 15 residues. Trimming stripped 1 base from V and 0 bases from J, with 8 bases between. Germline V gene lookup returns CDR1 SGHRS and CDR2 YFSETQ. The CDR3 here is CASSLISSSGNTIYF. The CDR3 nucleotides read TGCGCCAGCAGCTTGATAAGCTCCTCTGGAAACACCATATATTTT.

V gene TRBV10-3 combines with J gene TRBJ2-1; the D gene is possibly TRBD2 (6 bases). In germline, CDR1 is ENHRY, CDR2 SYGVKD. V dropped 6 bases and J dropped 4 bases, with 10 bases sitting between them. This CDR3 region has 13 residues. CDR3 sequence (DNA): TGTGCCATCAGCCCCGGGGGTTACAATGAGCAGTTCTTC. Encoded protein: CAISPGGYNEQFF.

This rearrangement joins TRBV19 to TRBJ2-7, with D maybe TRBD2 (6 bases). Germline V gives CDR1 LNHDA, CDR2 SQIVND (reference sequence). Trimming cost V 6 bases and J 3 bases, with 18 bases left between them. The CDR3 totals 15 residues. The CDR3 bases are TGTGCCAGTAGCAGCCGGGGCGGTAGCGGCTACGAGCAGTACTTC. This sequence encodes CASSSRGGSGYEQYF.

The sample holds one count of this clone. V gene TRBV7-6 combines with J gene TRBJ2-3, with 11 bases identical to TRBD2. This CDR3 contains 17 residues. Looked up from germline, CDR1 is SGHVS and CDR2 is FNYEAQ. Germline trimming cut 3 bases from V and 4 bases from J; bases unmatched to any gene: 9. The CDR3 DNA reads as TGTGCCAGCAGCTTCCAGGGACTAGCGGTTCAGGCAGATACGCAGTATTTT. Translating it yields CASSFQGLAVQADTQYF.

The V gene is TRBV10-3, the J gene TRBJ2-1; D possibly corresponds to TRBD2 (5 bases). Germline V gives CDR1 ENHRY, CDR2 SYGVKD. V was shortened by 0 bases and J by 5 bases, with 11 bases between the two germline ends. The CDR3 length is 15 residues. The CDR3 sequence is CAISESSRRNNEQFF. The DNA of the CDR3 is TGTGCCATCAGTGAGTCGTCTCGGAGGAACAATGAGCAGTTCTTC.

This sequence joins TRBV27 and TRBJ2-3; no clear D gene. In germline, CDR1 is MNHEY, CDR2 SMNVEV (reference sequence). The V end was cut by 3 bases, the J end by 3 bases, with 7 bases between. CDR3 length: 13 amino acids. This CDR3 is CASSFRVTDTQYF. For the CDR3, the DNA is TGTGCCAGCAGTTTTCGGGTGACAGATACGCAGTATTTT.

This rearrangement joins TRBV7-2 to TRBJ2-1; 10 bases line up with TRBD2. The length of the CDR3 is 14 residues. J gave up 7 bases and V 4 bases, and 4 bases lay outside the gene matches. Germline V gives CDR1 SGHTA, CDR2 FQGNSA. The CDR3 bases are TGTGCCAGCAGCTACAGGGGACTAGCGAATGAGCAGTTCTTC. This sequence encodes CASSYRGLANEQFF.

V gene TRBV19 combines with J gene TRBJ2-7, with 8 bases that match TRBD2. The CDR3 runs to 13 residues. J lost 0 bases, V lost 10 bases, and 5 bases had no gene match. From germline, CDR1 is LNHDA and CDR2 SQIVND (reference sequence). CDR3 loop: CATTSGFSYEQYF. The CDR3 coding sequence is TGTGCCACAACTAGCGGCTTCTCCTACGAGCAGTACTTC.